Sequencing of this T cell receptor (beta chain) was carried out in a study of blood T cell repertoires in COVID-19 (dated by TCRdb to 2018 to 2020). With respect to the entire study: Collaborator samples came from the United States, Italy and Spain and covered acute and convalescent phases of COVID-19. The prospective study material was composed of cDNA or gDNA derived from T cells, B-cell-depleted T cells, or PBMCs. Subjects who had been exposed to COVID-19, were actively infected with it, or had recovered from it provided the deeply sampled blood TCRbeta repertoires that made up the dataset. A freely available public database, intended as a resource for researchers studying the immune response to SARS-CoV-2, is where the repertoires were released. Samples came from the ongoing ImmuneRACE study (first 160 participants) plus 1,254 subjects from 6 global collaborators. Sample metadata almost always included a de-identified subject ID, COVID-19 status, age in years and sex. Where available, HLA class I and class II types were taken from metadata supplied by the sample provider and were not determined by assay-based typing.

TCRbeta CDR3 regions were amplified from genomic DNA by means of the immunoSEQ Assay, a bias-controlled multiplex PCR. The original pipeline was this. The number of nucleated cells in each sample was estimated by amplification of reference gene primers within the assay. Sequence reads were collapsed and filtered to measure the absolute abundance of every unique TCRbeta CDR3 rearrangement. Productive Simpson clonality was computed per sample as the square root of Simpson's diversity index over productive rearrangements. TCRdb obtained this table from immuneACCESS and retained in-frame rearrangements with V and J assigned. These tables miss some clones; where compared with another copy, unresolved V genes account for less than half of the shortfall, and the remainder is unexplained. That table furnishes V, J and clone size, whereas the DNA furnished D and trimming. Within this sample are hundreds of thousands of clones, with around 87% of them counted one time only. 1.5% of the sample belongs to the ten largest clones.

Study-wide findings and limitations: Clinical and demographic metadata were provided uncurated, with the amount varying by source and participant.

Samples from volunteer blood donors who had recovered from COVID-19 were contributed by a second Seattle source. Whole blood was collected in K2EDTA tubes by collaborating institutions according to the institutions' own protocols. For TCRbeta analysis, collaborator samples were shipped as frozen whole blood, as isolated PBMCs, or as DNA extracted from either sample type. This clone was picked up one time. What antigen it recognizes has not been identified. There are no base qualities to consult, and no much larger clone falls within one base. The receptor was derived from a woman in her forties who had recovered from COVID-19. Sample: peripheral blood.

In nucleotides, the sequence is TGTGCCATCAGTGCGCGGGACCCTGGGGGCACAGATACGCAGTATTTT. Its coded protein is CAISARDPGGTDTQYF. The rearranged chain carries TRBV10-3 and TRBJ2-3; TRBD2 is perhaps the D gene, given 6 matching bases. V is clipped by 4 bases and J by 1 base, and the sequence between their germline boundaries is 15 bases long. From the cysteine up to the phenylalanine, the CDR3 has a length of 16 residues. Just the 48-base CDR3 DNA is kept, in frame starting at base 1. As encoded in the germline V gene, CDR1 is ENHRY while CDR2 is SYGVKD.